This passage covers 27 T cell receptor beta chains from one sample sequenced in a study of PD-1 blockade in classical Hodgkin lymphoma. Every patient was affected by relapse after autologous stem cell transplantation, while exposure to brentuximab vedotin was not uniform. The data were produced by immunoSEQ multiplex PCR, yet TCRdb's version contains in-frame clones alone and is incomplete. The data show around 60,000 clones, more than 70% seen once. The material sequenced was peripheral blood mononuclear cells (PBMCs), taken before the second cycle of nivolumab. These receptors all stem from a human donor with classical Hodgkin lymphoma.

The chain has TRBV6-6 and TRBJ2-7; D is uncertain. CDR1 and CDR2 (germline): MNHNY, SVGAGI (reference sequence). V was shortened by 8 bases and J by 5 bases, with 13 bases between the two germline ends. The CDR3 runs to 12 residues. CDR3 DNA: TGTGCCAGCCGCGAGCGACCACACGAGCAGTACTTC. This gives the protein CASRERPHEQYF.

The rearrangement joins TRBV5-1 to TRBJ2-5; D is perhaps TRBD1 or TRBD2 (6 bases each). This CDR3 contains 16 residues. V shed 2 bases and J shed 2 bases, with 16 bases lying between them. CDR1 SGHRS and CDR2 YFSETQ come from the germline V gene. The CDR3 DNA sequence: TGCGCCAGCAGCTTAGGAGGGGGTTCCCCTCAAGAGACCCAGTACTTC. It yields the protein CASSLGGGSPQETQYF.

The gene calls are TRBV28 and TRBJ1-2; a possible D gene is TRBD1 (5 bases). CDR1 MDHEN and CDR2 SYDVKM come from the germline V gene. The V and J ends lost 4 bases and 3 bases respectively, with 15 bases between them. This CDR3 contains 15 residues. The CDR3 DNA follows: TGTGCCAGCAGTTCCACGGAGGGGACGGACTATGGCTACACCTTC. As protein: CASSSTEGTDYGYTF.

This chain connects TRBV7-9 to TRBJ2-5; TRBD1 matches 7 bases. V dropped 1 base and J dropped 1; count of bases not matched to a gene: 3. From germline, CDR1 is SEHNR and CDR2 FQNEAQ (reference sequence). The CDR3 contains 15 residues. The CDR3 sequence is CASSLGGTVQETQYF. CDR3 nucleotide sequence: TGTGCCAGCAGCTTAGGGGGGACAGTCCAAGAGACCCAGTACTTC.

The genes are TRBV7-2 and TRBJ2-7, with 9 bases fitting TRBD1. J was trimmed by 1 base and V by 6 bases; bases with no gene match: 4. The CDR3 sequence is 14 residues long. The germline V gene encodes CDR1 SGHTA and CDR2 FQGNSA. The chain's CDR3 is CASSATGGSYEQYF. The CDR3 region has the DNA TGTGCCAGCAGTGCGACAGGGGGTTCCTACGAGCAGTACTTC.

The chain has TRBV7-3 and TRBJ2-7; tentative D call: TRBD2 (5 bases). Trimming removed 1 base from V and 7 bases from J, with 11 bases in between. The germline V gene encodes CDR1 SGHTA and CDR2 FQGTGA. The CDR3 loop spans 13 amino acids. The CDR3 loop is CASSLSRTGEQYF. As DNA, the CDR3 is TGTGCCAGCAGCTTAAGTCGAACGGGGGAGCAGTACTTC. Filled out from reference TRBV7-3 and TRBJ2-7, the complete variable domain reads GAGVSQTPSNKVTEKGKYVELRCDPISGHTALYWYRQSLGQGPEFLIYFQGTGAADDSGLPNDRFFAVRPEGSVSTLKIQRTERGDSAVYLCASSLSRTGEQYFGPGTRLTVT.

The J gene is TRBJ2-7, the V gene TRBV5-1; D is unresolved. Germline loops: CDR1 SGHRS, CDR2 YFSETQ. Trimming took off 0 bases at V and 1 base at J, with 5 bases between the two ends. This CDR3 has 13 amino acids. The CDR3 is CASSLGRSYEQYF. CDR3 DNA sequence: TGCGCCAGCAGCTTGGGGCGGTCCTACGAGCAGTACTTC.

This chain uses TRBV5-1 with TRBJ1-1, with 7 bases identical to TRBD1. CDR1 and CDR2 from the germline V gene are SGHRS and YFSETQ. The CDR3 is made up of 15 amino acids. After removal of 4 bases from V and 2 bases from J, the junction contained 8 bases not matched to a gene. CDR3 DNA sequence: TGCGCCAGCAGCCCCGGGACAGCGGTTAACACTGAAGCTTTCTTT. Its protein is CASSPGTAVNTEAFF.

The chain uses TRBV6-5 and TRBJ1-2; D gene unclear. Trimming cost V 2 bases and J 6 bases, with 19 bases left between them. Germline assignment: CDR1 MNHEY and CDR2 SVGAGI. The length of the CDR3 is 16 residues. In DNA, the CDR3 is TGTGCCAGCAGTTACAGTGGGCACAGTTTGGAGCATGGCTACACCTTC. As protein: CASSYSGHSLEHGYTF.

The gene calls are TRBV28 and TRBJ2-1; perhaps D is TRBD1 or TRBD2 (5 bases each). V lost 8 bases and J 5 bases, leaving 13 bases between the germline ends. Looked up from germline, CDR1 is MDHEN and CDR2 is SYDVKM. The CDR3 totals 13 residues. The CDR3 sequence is CASRDPSNNEQFF. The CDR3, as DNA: TGTGCCAGCCGGGACCCCTCGAACAATGAGCAGTTCTTC.

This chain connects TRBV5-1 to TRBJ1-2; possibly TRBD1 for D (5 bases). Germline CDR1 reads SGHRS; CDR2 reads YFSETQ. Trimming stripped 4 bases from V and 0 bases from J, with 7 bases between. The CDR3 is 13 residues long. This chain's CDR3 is CASSQTANYGYTF. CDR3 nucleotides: TGCGCCAGCAGCCAGACAGCTAACTATGGCTACACCTTC.

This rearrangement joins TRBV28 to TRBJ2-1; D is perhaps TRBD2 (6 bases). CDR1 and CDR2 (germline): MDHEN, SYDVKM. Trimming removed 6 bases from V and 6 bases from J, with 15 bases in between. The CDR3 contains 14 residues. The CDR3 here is CASRFIGRSNEQFF. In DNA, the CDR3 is TGTGCCAGCAGATTCATCGGGAGAAGCAATGAGCAGTTCTTC.

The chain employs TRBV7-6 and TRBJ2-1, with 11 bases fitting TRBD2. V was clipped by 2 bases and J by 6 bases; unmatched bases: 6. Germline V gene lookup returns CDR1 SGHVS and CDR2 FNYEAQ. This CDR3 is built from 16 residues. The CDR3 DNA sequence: TGTGCCAGCAGCTTAAACGTAGCGGGGGGGGTCAATGAGCAGTTCTTC. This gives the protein CASSLNVAGGVNEQFF.

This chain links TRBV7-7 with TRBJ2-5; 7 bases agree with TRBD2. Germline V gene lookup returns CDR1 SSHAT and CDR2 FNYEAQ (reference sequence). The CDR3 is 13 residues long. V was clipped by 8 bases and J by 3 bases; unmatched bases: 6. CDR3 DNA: TGTGCCAGCGCCACGGGGACTAAAGAGACCCAGTACTTC. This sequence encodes CASATGTKETQYF.

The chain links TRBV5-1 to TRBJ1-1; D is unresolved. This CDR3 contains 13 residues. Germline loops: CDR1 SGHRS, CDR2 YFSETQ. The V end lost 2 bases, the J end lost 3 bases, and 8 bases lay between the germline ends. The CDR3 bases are TGCGCCAGCAGCTTCACGGGATACACTGAAGCTTTCTTT. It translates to CASSFTGYTEAFF.

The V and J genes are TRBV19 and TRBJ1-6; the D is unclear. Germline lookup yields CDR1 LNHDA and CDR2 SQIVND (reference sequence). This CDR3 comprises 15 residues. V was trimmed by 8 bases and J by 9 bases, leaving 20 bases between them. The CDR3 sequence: CASCFDGRVGSPLHF. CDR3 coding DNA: TGTGCCAGTTGTTTCGATGGGCGGGTTGGTTCACCCCTCCACTTT.

CDR3 sequence reads: CASSLVVGAIDTQYF. The CDR3 nucleotides are TGTGCCAGCAGCTTAGTTGTGGGGGCAATAGATACGCAGTATTTT. The rearrangement links TRBV7-8 to TRBJ2-3; D might be TRBD1 (6 bases). The V end lost 1 base, the J end lost 5 bases, and 13 bases lay between the germline ends. Germline loops: CDR1 SGHVS, CDR2 FQNEAQ. This CDR3 comprises 15 residues.

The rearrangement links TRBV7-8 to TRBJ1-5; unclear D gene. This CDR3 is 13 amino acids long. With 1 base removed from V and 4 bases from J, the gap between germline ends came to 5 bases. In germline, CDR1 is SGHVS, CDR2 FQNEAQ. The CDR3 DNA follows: TGTGCCAGCAGCTTAGTTCTGAATCAGCCCCAGCATTTT. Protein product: CASSLVLNQPQHF. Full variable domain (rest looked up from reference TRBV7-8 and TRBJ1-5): GAGVSQSPRYKVAKRGQDVALRCDPISGHVSLFWYQQALGQGPEFLTYFQNEAQLDKSGLPSDRFFAERPEGSVSTLKIQRTQQEDSAVYLCASSLVLNQPQHFGDGTRLSIL.

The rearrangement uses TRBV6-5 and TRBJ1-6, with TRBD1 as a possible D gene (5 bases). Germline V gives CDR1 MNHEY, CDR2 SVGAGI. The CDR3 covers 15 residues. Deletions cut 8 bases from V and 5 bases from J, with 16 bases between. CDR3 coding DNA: TGTGCCAGCTCCCGGGGAGGGGCGGATAATTCACCCCTCCACTTT. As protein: CASSRGGADNSPLHF.

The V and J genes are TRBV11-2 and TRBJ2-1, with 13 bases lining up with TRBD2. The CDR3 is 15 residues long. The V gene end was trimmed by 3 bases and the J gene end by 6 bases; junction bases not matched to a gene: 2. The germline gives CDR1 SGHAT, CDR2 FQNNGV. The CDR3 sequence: CASSFTSGGANEQFF. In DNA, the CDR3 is TGTGCCAGCAGCTTCACTAGCGGGGGGGCCAATGAGCAGTTCTTC.

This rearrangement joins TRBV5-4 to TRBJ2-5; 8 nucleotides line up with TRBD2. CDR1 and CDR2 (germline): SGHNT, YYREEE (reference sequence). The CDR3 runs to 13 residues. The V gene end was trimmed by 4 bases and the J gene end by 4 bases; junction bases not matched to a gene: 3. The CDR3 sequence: CASSLGGVETQYF. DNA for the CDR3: TGTGCCAGCAGCCTCGGGGGGGTAGAGACCCAGTACTTC.

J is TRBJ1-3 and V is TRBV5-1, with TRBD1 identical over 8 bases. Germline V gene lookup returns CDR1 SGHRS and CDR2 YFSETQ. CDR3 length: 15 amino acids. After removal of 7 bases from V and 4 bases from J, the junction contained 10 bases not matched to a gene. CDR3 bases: TGCGCCAGCCGCCCGACAGGGGTATCAGGAAACACCATATATTTT. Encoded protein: CASRPTGVSGNTIYF.

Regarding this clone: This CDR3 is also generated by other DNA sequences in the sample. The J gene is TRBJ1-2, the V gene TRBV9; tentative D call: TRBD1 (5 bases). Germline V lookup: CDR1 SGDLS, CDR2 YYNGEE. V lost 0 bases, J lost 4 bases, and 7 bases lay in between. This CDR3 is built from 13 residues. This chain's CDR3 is CASSVGGSYGYTF. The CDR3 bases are TGTGCCAGCAGCGTAGGGGGGAGCTATGGCTACACCTTC.

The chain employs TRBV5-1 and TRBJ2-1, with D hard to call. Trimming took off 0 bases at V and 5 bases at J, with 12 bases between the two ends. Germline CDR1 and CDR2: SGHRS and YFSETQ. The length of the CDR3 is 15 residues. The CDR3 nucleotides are TGCGCCAGCAGCTTGGCCCCCCTCCGGGACAATGAGCAGTTCTTC. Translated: CASSLAPLRDNEQFF.

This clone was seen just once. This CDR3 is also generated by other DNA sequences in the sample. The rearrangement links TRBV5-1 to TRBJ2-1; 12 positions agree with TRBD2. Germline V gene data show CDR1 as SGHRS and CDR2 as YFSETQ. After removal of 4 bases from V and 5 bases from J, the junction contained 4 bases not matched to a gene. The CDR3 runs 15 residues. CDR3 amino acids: CASSPLAGGNNEQFF. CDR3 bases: TGCGCCAGCAGCCCTCTAGCGGGGGGGAACAATGAGCAGTTCTTC.

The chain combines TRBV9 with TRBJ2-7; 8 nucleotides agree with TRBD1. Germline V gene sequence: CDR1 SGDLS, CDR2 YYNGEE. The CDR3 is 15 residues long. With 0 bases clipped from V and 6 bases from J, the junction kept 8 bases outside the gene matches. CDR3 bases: TGTGCCAGCAGCGTAGGGTGGGGACAGGTGGGCGAGCAGTACTTC. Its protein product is CASSVGWGQVGEQYF. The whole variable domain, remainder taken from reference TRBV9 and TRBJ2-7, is DSGVTQTPKHLITATGQRVTLRCSPRSGDLSVYWYQQSLDQGLQFLIQYYNGEERAKGNILERFSAQQFPDLHSELNLSSLELGDSALYFCASSVGWGQVGEQYFGPGTRLTVT.

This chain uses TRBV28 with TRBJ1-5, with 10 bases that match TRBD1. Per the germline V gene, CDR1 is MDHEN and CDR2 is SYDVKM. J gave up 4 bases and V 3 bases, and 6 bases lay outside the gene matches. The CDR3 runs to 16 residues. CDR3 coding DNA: TGTGCCAGCAGTTTGCCTGGGACAGGGGAAAATCAGCCCCAGCATTTT. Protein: CASSLPGTGENQPQHF.